The 21 T cell receptor beta chains given below trace back to one sample, sequenced in a study of graft-versus-host responses after intestinal transplantation. Their antigens are not known. Produced via immunoSEQ multiplex PCR; TCRdb's table is partial and in-frame only. Among about 110,000 clones listed, around 92% were seen once. Sequencing was performed on unstimulated CD8+ T cells sorted from spleen or lymph node cells, taken before transplant. The receptor source for this set is a human donor who was the organ donor for an intestinal transplant.

The rearrangement joins TRBV4-1 to TRBJ2-7, with D perhaps being TRBD1 or TRBD2 (5 bases each). This CDR3 comprises 14 residues. Germline V CDR1 and CDR2: MGHRA, YSYEKL. Trimming removed 0 bases from V and 7 bases from J, with 13 bases in between. The CDR3 loop is CASSQESRGLEQYF. The CDR3 region has the DNA TGCGCCAGCAGCCAAGAATCGAGGGGCCTAGAGCAGTACTTC.

This clone came up once. The chain joins TRBV5-4 to TRBJ2-7, with 9 bases lining up with TRBD2. V was pared by 3 bases and J by 2 bases, with 6 bases of the junction left unmatched. This CDR3 has 15 amino acids. Germline assignment: CDR1 SGHNT and CDR2 YYREEE (reference sequence). The CDR3 reads CASSSGTSPTYEQYF. The CDR3, as DNA: TGTGCCAGCAGCTCCGGGACTAGCCCTACCTACGAGCAGTACTTC. Together with reference TRBV5-4 and TRBJ2-7, the CDR3 gives the full variable domain: ETGVTQSPTHLIKTRGQQVTLRCSSQSGHNTVSWYQQALGQGPQFIFQYYREEENGRGNFPPRFSGLQFPNYSSELNVNALELDDSALYLCASSSGTSPTYEQYFGPGTRLTVT.

The rearrangement links TRBV28 to TRBJ1-2; perhaps TRBD1 as D (6 bases). Germline CDR1 and CDR2: MDHEN and SYDVKM. The CDR3 has 13 amino acids. The V end was cut by 6 bases, the J end by 4 bases, with 12 bases between. CDR3 loop: CASRRRQAYGYTF. CDR3 in DNA: TGTGCCAGCAGACGAAGACAGGCCTATGGCTACACCTTC.

This chain links TRBV4-1 with TRBJ2-5, with D perhaps matching TRBD2 (5 bases). Deletions cut 0 bases from V and 1 base from J, with 9 bases between. Looked up from germline, CDR1 is MGHRA and CDR2 is YSYEKL. This CDR3 spans 15 amino acids. Written as DNA, the CDR3 is TGCGCCAGCAGCCAAGATGTGCTAGCCCAAGAGACCCAGTACTTC. Translating it yields CASSQDVLAQETQYF.

The J gene is TRBJ2-7, the V gene TRBV6-1, with TRBD1 matching 8 bases. The CDR3 has 14 residues. V trimming: 6 bases; J trimming: 2 bases; junction bases outside the gene matches: 6. Germline CDR1 and CDR2: MNHNS and SASEGT. The CDR3 sequence is CASRPGQGTYEQYF. As DNA, the CDR3 is TGTGCCAGCAGACCCGGACAGGGAACCTACGAGCAGTACTTC.

The CDR3 here is CASSLITHKERDTQYF. The CDR3 DNA sequence: TGTGCCAGCAGCTTGATAACCCATAAGGAGAGGGATACGCAGTATTTT. The chain uses TRBV7-2 and TRBJ2-3; D is unclear. Trimming pared 3 bases from V and 6 bases from J, leaving 19 bases between. This CDR3 has 16 residues. Germline V gene data show CDR1 as SGHTA and CDR2 as FQGNSA.

The rearrangement uses TRBV28 and TRBJ1-3; D remains ambiguous. Germline loops: CDR1 MDHEN, CDR2 SYDVKM. Trimming left V 5 bases short and J 2 bases short, with 19 bases between. The CDR3 sequence is 17 residues long. The CDR3 reads CASSAGRARPAGNTIYF. CDR3 in DNA: TGTGCCAGCAGTGCCGGGCGGGCGCGTCCGGCTGGAAACACCATATATTTT.

J is TRBJ2-1 and V is TRBV7-9; 11 bases match TRBD1. Germline CDR1 is SEHNR and CDR2 is FQNEAQ (reference sequence). CDR3 length: 15 residues. V lost 4 bases to trimming and J lost 7 bases; unmatched junction nucleotides: 6. CDR3 in amino acids: CASSSGQGAWNEQFF. CDR3 sequence (DNA): TGTGCCAGCAGCTCCGGACAGGGGGCATGGAATGAGCAGTTCTTC.

The chain couples TRBV7-9 to TRBJ1-2; the D is unclear. Germline CDR1 is SEHNR and CDR2 is FQNEAQ (reference sequence). V was pared by 1 base and J by 3 bases, with 9 bases between. The CDR3 contains 14 residues. CDR3 region: CASSLVRMDYGYTF. Written as DNA, the CDR3 is TGTGCCAGCAGCTTAGTCAGGATGGACTATGGCTACACCTTC.

A few counts support this clone. The J gene is TRBJ2-7, the V gene TRBV10-2, with D possibly matching TRBD2 (6 bases). Germline V CDR1 and CDR2: WSHSY, SAAADI. The length of the CDR3 is 15 residues. V was clipped by 0 bases and J by 2 bases, with 11 bases between them. For the CDR3, the DNA is TGCGCCAGCAGTGAGTCGATGGGGGGTACCTACGAGCAGTACTTC. Residues: CASSESMGGTYEQYF.

This chain uses TRBV2 with TRBJ2-1; no clear D gene. The CDR3 extends over 16 amino acids. Trimming took 2 bases from V and 0 from J, leaving 11 bases between them. CDR1 and CDR2 from the germline V gene are SNHLY and FYNNEI. CDR3 amino acids: CASSELTVYSYNEQFF. The CDR3 coding sequence is TGTGCCAGCAGTGAACTTACAGTATACTCCTACAATGAGCAGTTCTTC.

The chain joins TRBV4-2 to TRBJ2-1; 8 bases are shared with TRBD2. V lost 6 bases and J lost 4; bases outside the gene matches: 5. The CDR3 contains 14 residues. Per the germline V gene, CDR1 is LGHNA and CDR2 is YNFKEQ. Written as DNA, the CDR3 is TGTGCCAGCAGACTAGCGGTTCATTACAATGAGCAGTTCTTC. It specifies CASRLAVHYNEQFF.

The chain links TRBV19 to TRBJ1-5, with D unclear. Trimming cost V 0 bases and J 7 bases, with 16 bases left between them. CDR3 length equals 16 residues. Germline CDR1 and CDR2: LNHDA and SQIVND (reference sequence). As DNA, the CDR3 is TGTGCCAGTAGTATAGATGGTTCCGCGGCACGGCAGCCCCAGCATTTT. Translating it yields CASSIDGSAARQPQHF.

The chain recombines TRBV28 with TRBJ2-7; 7 bases line up with TRBD1. V gave up 5 bases and J gave up 0 bases; unmatched junction bases: 4. This CDR3 is built from 14 residues. Germline lookup yields CDR1 MDHEN and CDR2 SYDVKM. The CDR3 reads CASSRTGSSYEQYF. CDR3 DNA: TGTGCCAGCAGTAGGACAGGAAGCTCCTACGAGCAGTACTTC.

The CDR3 reads CASSLGGPDTQYF. The CDR3 coding sequence is TGTGCCAGCAGCTTAGGAGGCCCAGATACGCAGTATTTT. J is TRBJ2-3 and V is TRBV11-1; D gene uncertain. Germline CDR1 SGHAT, CDR2 FQDESV (reference sequence). The V end lost 1 base, the J end lost 4 bases, and 6 bases lay between the germline ends. The CDR3 is 13 residues long. The variable domain in full, completed from reference TRBV11-1 and TRBJ2-3, reads EAEVAQSPRYKITEKSQAVAFWCDPISGHATLYWYRQILGQGPELLVQFQDESVVDDSQLPKDRFSAERLKGVDSTLKIQPAELGDSAMYLCASSLGGPDTQYFGPGTRLTVL.

The CDR3 loop reads CANRGNQPQHF. CDR3 nucleotide sequence: TGTGCCAACAGGGGGAATCAGCCCCAGCATTTT. The gene calls are TRBV6-5 and TRBJ1-5, with TRBD1 matching over 8 bases. This CDR3 comprises 11 residues. The germline V gene encodes CDR1 MNHEY and CDR2 SVGAGI. V was clipped by 10 bases and J by 4 bases; unmatched bases: 0.

The chain employs TRBV9 and TRBJ2-7; 9 bases align to TRBD1. The CDR3 totals 16 residues. V shed 0 bases and J 7 bases; nucleotides not matched to a gene: 11. Germline CDR1 SGDLS, CDR2 YYNGEE. Here the CDR3 reads CASSVGGQGRTPEQYF. The CDR3 coding sequence is TGTGCCAGCAGCGTAGGAGGACAGGGGCGGACCCCAGAGCAGTACTTC.

This chain links TRBV5-1 with TRBJ2-1, with TRBD2 identical over 9 bases. V lost 7 bases and J lost 0; bases outside the gene matches: 14. Per germline, CDR1 SGHRS and CDR2 YFSETQ. The CDR3 covers 18 residues. CDR3 region: CASRSLRSGRNSYNEQFF. DNA of the CDR3: TGCGCCAGCCGGTCCTTAAGAAGCGGGAGGAACTCCTACAATGAGCAGTTCTTC.

This sequence joins TRBV6-6 and TRBJ2-7; 9 bases fit TRBD1. V lost 5 bases, J lost 2 bases, and 7 bases stayed unmatched. The CDR3 is made up of 15 amino acids. From germline, CDR1 is MNHNY and CDR2 SVGAGI (reference sequence). CDR3 amino acids: CASSGGTGIPYEQYF. The CDR3 DNA reads as TGTGCCAGCAGTGGGGGGACAGGGATTCCCTACGAGCAGTACTTC.

The chain joins TRBV6-5 to TRBJ2-7; D is uncertain. The germline gives CDR1 MNHEY, CDR2 SVGAGI. Trimming removed 7 bases from V and 4 bases from J, with 11 bases in between. The CDR3 loop spans 12 amino acids. CDR3: CASTQGWYEQYF. In DNA, the CDR3 is TGTGCCAGCACGCAAGGTTGGTACGAGCAGTACTTC.

The gene calls are TRBV27 and TRBJ2-7; a weak D match, TRBD1 (5 bases). There are 17 residues in the CDR3. With 2 bases removed from V and 5 bases from J, the gap between germline ends came to 22 bases. The germline gives CDR1 MNHEY, CDR2 SMNVEV (reference sequence). This CDR3 is CASSLGAPRRTLHEQYF. DNA of the CDR3: TGTGCCAGCAGTTTAGGGGCCCCACGGAGAACCTTGCACGAGCAGTACTTC.